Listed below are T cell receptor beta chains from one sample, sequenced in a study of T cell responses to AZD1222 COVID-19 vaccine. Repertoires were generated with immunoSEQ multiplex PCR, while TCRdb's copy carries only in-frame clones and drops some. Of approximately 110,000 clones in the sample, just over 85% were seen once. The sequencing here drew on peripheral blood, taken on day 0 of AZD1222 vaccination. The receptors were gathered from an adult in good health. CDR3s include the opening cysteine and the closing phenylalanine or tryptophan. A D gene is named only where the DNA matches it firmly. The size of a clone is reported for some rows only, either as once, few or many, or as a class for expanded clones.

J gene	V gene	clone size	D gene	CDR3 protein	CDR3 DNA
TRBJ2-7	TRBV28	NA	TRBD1	CASSSRTGPAEQYF	TGTGCCAGCAGCTCCCGGACAGGGCCGGCAGAGCAGTACTTC
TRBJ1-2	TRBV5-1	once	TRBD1	CASSLGLGGSDYGYTF	TGCGCCAGCAGCTTGGGGCTAGGGGGCTCGGACTATGGCTACACCTTC
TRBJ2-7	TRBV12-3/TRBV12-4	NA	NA	CASSLTGPYEQYF	TGTGCCAGCAGTTTGACAGGACCCTACGAGCAGTACTTC
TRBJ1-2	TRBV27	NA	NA	CASSSFTGYGYTF	TGTGCCAGCAGTTCATTCACAGGGTATGGCTACACCTTC
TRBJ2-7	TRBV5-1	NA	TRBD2	CASSVDPGLAGEQYF	TGCGCCAGCAGCGTGGATCCGGGACTAGCGGGCGAGCAGTACTTC
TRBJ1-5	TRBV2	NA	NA	CASRQWDINQPQHF	TGTGCCAGCCGACAGTGGGACATCAATCAGCCCCAGCATTTT
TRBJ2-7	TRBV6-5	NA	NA	CASQGSYEQYF	TGTGCCAGCCAGGGCTCCTACGAGCAGTACTTC
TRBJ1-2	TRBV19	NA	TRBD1	CASSIRARQGNGYTF	TGTGCCAGTAGTATTCGGGCCCGACAGGGTAATGGCTACACCTTC
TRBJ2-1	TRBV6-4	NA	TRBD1	CASKTGSGTGGQEQFF	TGTGCCAGCAAGACGGGCTCCGGGACAGGGGGCCAGGAGCAGTTCTTC
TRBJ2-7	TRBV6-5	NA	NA	CASLLIGATYEQYF	TGTGCCAGCCTCCTTATCGGGGCGACTTACGAGCAGTACTTC
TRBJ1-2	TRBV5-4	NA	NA	CASSPGSTTPYGYTF	TGTGCCAGCAGCCCCGGATCAACTACCCCCTATGGCTACACCTTC
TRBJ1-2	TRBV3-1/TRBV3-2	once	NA	CASSQDQVGNSRRTF	TGTGCCAGCAGCCAAGATCAGGTAGGGAACAGCCGGCGGACCTTC
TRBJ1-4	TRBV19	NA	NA	CASKAGHDNEKLFF	TGTGCCTCAAAGGCGGGACATGATAATGAAAAACTGTTTTTT
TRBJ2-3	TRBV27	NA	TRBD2	CASSLRTTSGGAGTDTQYF	TGTGCCAGCAGTTTACGGACGACTAGCGGGGGGGCCGGAACAGATACGCAGTATTTT
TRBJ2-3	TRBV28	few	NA	CASSYPFEGWGADTQYF	TGTGCCAGCAGTTACCCTTTTGAGGGGTGGGGGGCAGATACGCAGTATTTT
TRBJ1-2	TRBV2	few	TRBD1	CASTTQGAGDGYTF	TGTGCCAGCACGACCCAGGGGGCGGGAGATGGCTACACCTTC
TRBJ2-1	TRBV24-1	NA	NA	CATSDLWDNHEDEQFF	TGTGCCACCAGTGATTTATGGGACAACCATGAGGATGAGCAGTTCTTC
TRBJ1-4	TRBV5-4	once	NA	CASSLGGTTNEKLFF	TGTGCCAGCAGCTTGGGGGGAACAACTAATGAAAAACTGTTTTTT
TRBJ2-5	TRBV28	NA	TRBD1	CASSPRTGGQETQYF	TGTGCCAGCAGCCCCCGGACAGGGGGGCAAGAGACCCAGTACTTC
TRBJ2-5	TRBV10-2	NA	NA	CASSGERGQETQYF	TGCGCCAGCAGTGGCGAGAGGGGTCAAGAGACCCAGTACTTC